The rows below give T cell receptor beta chains drawn from one sample of a study of tumor-infiltrating lymphocytes in primary liver carcinoma. Each CDR3 protein is one row after TCRdb ran MiXCR on the multiplex PCR reads. The repertoire has 310,000 or so distinct CDR3 sequences, 58% of them found once; the top ten carry 17%. The sequenced material came from peripheral blood. These receptor sequences come from a woman under 40 with primary liver carcinoma and hepatitis B virus infection. The CDR3 runs from the conserved cysteine through the conserved F or W. A D gene is named only where the DNA matches it firmly. Not every row has a clone size; where given, it reads once, few, many or a size class.

>TRBV28|once|TRBD1|TRBJ1-5
TGTGCCAGCTTAGGAGGGGGCTTTGGAAATCAGCCCCAGCATTTT
CASLGGGFGNQPQHF
>TRBV5-5|.|TRBD1|TRBJ2-1
TGTGTCAGCAGCGGAACCGGGACAGGGGCCAAGAATGAGCAGTTCTTC
CVSSGTGTGAKNEQFF
>TRBV4-1|.|TRBD1|TRBJ2-1
TGCGCCAGCAGCCGCGATGAACCGGGACAGATATACAATGAGCAGTTCTTC
CASSRDEPGQIYNEQFF
>TRBV11-2|.|.|TRBJ2-1
TGTGCCAGTCAACAACTTAATGAGCAGTTCTTC
CASQQLNEQFF
>TRBV6-5|few|.|TRBJ1-1
TGTGCCAGCAGCGAAGGGGCTGAAGCTTTCTTT
CASSEGAEAFF
>TRBV5-5|few|.|TRBJ1-2
TGTGCCAGCAGCTTATGGGATACCAACTATGGCTACACCTTC
CASSLWDTNYGYTF
>TRBV6-2/TRBV6-3|.|.|TRBJ2-1
TGTGACAGCAGCTCTAACCTTGAGCTGAGCTATGAGCAGTTCTTC
CDSSSNLELSYEQFF
>TRBV29-1|many|TRBD1|TRBJ1-1
TGCAGCGTCTCTTTCGGGACAGGGATAACTGAAGCTTTCTTT
CSVSFGTGITEAFF
>TRBV28|.|.|TRBJ1-5
TGTGCCAGCAGCCCGATTAGCAATCAGCCCCAGCATTTT
CASSPISNQPQHF
>TRBV12-3/TRBV12-4|.|TRBD1|TRBJ1-1
TGTACCAGCAGTCAACGACAGGGGGCTACTGAAGCTTTCTTT
CTSSQRQGATEAFF
>TRBV7-8|few|.|TRBJ2-7
TGTGCCAGCAGCTTAGCAGGGCGCGGGGTAGGGTTTTACGAGCAGTACTTC
CASSLAGRGVGFYEQYF
>TRBV28|.|.|TRBJ2-1
TGTGCCAGCAGTTTTAGCGATGAGCAGTTCTTC
CASSFSDEQFF
>TRBV10-3|.|.|TRBJ2-1
TGTGACATCAGTGTTAATGAGGGCTTCAATGAGCAGTTCTTC
CDISVNEGFNEQFF
>TRBV12-3/TRBV12-4|.|.|TRBJ1-2
TGTGGCAGCAGTTTAGGGCAACTCTATGGCTACACCTTC
CGSSLGQLYGYTF
>TRBV5-4|few|.|TRBJ2-5
TGTGCCAGCAGCTTTCCTAGCTCTACCCAGTACTTC
CASSFPSSTQYF
>TRBV6-5|many|.|TRBJ1-2
TGTGCCAGTGGCGCAGGTTTTGGCGGCTACACCTTC
CASGAGFGGYTF
>TRBV12-3/TRBV12-4|.|.|TRBJ2-7
TGTGCCAGCAGTTTAGAGGGGAGAGGCTACGAGCAGTACTTC
CASSLEGRGYEQYF
>TRBV29-1|.|.|TRBJ2-5
TGCGGCGTGCTCCAAATCTCGGAGACCCAGTACTTC
CGVLQISETQYF
>TRBV5-1|.|.|TRBJ2-3
TGCGCCAGCGCCCGGGACATTGGCACAGATACGCAGTATTTT
CASARDIGTDTQYF
>TRBV14|many|.|TRBJ2-5
TGTGCCAGCAGCCATGTGCGCGGGCCTGGAGAGACCCAGTACTTC
CASSHVRGPGETQYF
>TRBV6-1|many|.|TRBJ1-5
TGTGCCAGCAATACCAGGGCCACCGATCAGCCCCAGCATTTT
CASNTRATDQPQHF
>TRBV4-1|.|.|TRBJ2-6
TGCGCCAGCAGTCAGGCCCGCACAGGCCGCTCTGGGGCCAACGTCCTGACTTTC
CASSQARTGRSGANVLTF
>TRBV28|.|TRBD1|TRBJ1-4
TGTGCCAGCAGTCTTCCGGGACAGCCAAAACTGTTTTTT
CASSLPGQPKLFF
>TRBV4-2|.|.|TRBJ2-5
TGTGCCAGCAGCCAAGATAATCGACGGGCGTGGGATACCCAGTACTTC
CASSQDNRRAWDTQYF
>TRBV6-5|few|.|TRBJ1-6
TGTGCCAGCAGAAAAGCGGGCGAGTATTCACCCCTCCACTTT
CASRKAGEYSPLHF
>TRBV7-8|.|.|TRBJ2-5
TGTGCCAGCAGTTTACGGGCGTCGACTTTGTACCAAGAGACCCAGTACTTC
CASSLRASTLYQETQYF
>TRBV6-5|.|.|TRBJ2-2
TGTGCCAGCAAGCCGGTTGGCACCGAGGAGCTGTTTTTT
CASKPVGTEELFF
>TRBV4-2|many|.|TRBJ2-7
TGTGCCAGCAGCCAAGATGGGAGTGGGTACGAGCAGTACTTC
CASSQDGSGYEQYF
>TRBV2|.|.|TRBJ2-5
TGTGCCAGCCATCTGGCGGAGACCCAGTACTTC
CASHLAETQYF
>TRBV6-2/TRBV6-3|.|.|TRBJ2-5
TGTGCCAGCAGTGCGCCAGCTGGGACCCTGTACTTC
CASSAPAGTLYF
>TRBV4-1|.|.|TRBJ2-4
TGCGCCAGCAGCCAAGCCTGGACTTTAGGCAAAAACATTCAGTACTTC
CASSQAWTLGKNIQYF
>TRBV30|.|.|TRBJ2-2
TGTGCCTGGACTTTAGAGAACACCGGGGAGCTGTTTTTT
CAWTLENTGELFF
>TRBV28|.|.|TRBJ1-6
TGTGCCAGTTTCGATCGCCAGGGGCCCAATTCACCCCTCCACTTT
CASFDRQGPNSPLHF
>TRBV4-1|.|.|TRBJ2-1
TGCACCAGCAGCCAAGACCGTGTTAGCTCCTACAATGAGCGGTTCTTC
CTSSQDRVSSYNERFF
>TRBV11-2|.|.|TRBJ2-5
TGTGCCAGAAGCTCGGACAGTGGAGAGACCCAATACTTC
CARSSDSGETQYF
>TRBV12-3/TRBV12-4|.|.|TRBJ2-2
TGTGCCAACACCTCCCCCGCCGGGGAGCTGTTTTTT
CANTSPAGELFF
>TRBV29-1|many|.|TRBJ2-2
TGCAGCGCTCAGGGAAATACTTACACCGGGGAGCTGTTTTTT
CSAQGNTYTGELFF
>TRBV28|few|.|TRBJ2-5
TGTGCCACCGAACTTGAGACCCAGTACTTC
CATELETQYF